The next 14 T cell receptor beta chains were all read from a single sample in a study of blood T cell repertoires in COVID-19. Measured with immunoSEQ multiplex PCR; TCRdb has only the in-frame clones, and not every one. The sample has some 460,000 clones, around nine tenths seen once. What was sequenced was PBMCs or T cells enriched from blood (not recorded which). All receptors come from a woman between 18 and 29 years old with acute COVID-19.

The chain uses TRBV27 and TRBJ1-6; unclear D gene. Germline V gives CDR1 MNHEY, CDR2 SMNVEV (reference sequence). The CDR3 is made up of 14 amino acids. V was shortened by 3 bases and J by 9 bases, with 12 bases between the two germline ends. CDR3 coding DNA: TGTGCCAGCAGTTTTATCGGTTCAGGTTCACCCCTCCACTTT. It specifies CASSFIGSGSPLHF.

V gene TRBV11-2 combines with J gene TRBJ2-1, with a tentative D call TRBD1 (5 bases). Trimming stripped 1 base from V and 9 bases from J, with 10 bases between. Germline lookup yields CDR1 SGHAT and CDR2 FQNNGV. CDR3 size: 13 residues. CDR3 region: CASSLVAGIEQFF. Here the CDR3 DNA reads TGTGCCAGCAGCTTAGTGGCAGGGATTGAGCAGTTCTTC.

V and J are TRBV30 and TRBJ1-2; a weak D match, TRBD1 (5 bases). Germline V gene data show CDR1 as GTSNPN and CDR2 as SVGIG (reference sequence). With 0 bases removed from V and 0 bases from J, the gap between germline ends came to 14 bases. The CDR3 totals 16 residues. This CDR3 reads CAWSVKGRGTNYGYTF. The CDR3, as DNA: TGTGCCTGGAGTGTAAAGGGGCGCGGAACTAACTATGGCTACACCTTC. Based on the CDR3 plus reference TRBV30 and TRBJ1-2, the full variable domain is SQTIHQWPATLVQPVGSPLSLECTVEGTSNPNLYWYRQAAGRGLQLLFYSVGIGQISSEVPQNLSASRPQDRQFILSSKKLLLSDSGFYLCAWSVKGRGTNYGYTFGSGTRLTVV.

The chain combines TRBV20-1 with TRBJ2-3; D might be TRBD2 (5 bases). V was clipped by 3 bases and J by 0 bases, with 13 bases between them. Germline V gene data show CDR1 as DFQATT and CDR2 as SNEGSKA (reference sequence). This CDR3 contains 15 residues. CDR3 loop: CSASGPGGSTDTQYF. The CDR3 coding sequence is TGCAGTGCTAGTGGTCCGGGCGGGAGCACAGATACGCAGTATTTT.

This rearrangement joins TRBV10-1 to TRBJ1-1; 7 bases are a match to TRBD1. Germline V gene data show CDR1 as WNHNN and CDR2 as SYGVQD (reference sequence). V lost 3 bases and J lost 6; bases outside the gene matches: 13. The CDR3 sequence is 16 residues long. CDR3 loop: CASSEASTGRKAEAFF. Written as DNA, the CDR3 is TGCGCCAGCAGTGAAGCTTCGACAGGGAGGAAGGCTGAAGCTTTCTTT.

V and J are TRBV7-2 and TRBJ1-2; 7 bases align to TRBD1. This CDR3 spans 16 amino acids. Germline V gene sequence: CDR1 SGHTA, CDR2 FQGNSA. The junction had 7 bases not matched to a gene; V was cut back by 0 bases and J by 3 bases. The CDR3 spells CASSLARGGGYYGYTF. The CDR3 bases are TGTGCCAGCAGCTTAGCGCGAGGGGGCGGATACTATGGCTACACCTTC.

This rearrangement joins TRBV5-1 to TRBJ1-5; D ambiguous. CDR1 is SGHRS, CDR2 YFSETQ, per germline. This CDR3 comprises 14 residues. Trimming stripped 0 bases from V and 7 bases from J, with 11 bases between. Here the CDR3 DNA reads TGCGCCAGCAGCTTGGTTCCGGGGAGCCAGCCCCAGCATTTT. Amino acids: CASSLVPGSQPQHF.

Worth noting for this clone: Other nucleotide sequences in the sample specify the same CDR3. The CDR3 nucleotides are TGTGCCAGTAGTTCTGGGACAGGGGGCAGCTATGGCTACACCTTC. Protein: CASSSGTGGSYGYTF. The V call is TRBV19, the J call TRBJ1-2, with 12 positions matching TRBD1. The V gene's germline CDR1 is LNHDA and CDR2 SQIVND (reference sequence). The trim removed 5 bases at V and 4 bases at J, leaving 5 bases unmatched. The CDR3 is made up of 15 amino acids.

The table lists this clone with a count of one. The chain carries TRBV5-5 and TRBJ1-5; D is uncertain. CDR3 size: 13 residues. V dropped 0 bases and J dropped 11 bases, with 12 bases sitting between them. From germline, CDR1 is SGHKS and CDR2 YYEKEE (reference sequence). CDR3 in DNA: TGTGCCAGCAGCTTGGGAGGGAGTCGGGCCCAGCATTTT. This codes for CASSLGGSRAQHF.

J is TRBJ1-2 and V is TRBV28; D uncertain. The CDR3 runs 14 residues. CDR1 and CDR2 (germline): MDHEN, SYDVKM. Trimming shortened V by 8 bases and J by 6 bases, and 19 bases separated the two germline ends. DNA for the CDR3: TGTGCCAGCCGGGAATGGGCGGGAGAGAATGGCTACACCTTC. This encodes CASREWAGENGYTF.

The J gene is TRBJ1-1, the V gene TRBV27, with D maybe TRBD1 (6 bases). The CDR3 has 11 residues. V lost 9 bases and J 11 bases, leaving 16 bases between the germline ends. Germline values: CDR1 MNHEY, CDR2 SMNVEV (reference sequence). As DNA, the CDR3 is TGTGCCAGTTCACAGGGCGGACAGGCTTTCTTT. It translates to CASSQGGQAFF.

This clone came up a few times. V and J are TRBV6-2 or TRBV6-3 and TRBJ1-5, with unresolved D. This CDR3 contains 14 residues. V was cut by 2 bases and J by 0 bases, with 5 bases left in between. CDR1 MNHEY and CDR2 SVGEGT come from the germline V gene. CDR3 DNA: TGTGCCAGCAGTTACCCTTATAGCAATCAGCCCCAGCATTTT. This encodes CASSYPYSNQPQHF.

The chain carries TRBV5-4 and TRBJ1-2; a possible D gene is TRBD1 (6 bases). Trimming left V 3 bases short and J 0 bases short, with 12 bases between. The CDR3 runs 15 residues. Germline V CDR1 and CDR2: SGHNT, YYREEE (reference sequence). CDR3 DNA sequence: TGTGCCAGCAGCTATGACAGGCAGGCTAACTATGGCTACACCTTC. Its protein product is CASSYDRQANYGYTF. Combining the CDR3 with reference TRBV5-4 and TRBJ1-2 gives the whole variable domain ETGVTQSPTHLIKTRGQQVTLRCSSQSGHNTVSWYQQALGQGPQFIFQYYREEENGRGNFPPRFSGLQFPNYSSELNVNALELDDSALYLCASSYDRQANYGYTFGSGTRLTVV.

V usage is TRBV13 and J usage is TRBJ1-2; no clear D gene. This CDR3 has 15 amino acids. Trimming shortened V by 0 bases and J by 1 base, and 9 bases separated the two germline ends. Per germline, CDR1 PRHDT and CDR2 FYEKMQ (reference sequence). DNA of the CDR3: TGTGCCAGCAGCTTAGGACAGAACGATAACTATGGCTACACCTTC. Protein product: CASSLGQNDNYGYTF.